One sample yielded the 14 T cell receptor beta chains listed below, sequenced in a study of blood T cell repertoires in COVID-19. Profiled with immunoSEQ multiplex PCR; TCRdb holds only in-frame clones, not every one. This table has about 100,000 clones, about 89% appearing once. Sequenced input: peripheral blood. Source of these receptors: a human donor with active COVID-19. The donor label of this sample is uncertain.

The genes are TRBV5-6 and TRBJ2-7; D unclear. Germline V gene sequence: CDR1 SGHDT, CDR2 YYEEEE. V lost 6 bases and J 5 bases, leaving 24 bases between the germline ends. The CDR3 has 16 residues. In nucleotides, the CDR3 is TGTGCCAGCAACTCCCTTTCAGGAATGGCTAACGACGAGCAGTACTTC. It specifies CASNSLSGMANDEQYF.

The J gene is TRBJ2-5, the V gene TRBV12-3 or TRBV12-4; the D is unclear. The CDR3 sequence is 13 residues long. The V gene lost 6 bases and the J gene lost 2 bases, with 10 bases spanning the gap. Written as DNA, the CDR3 is TGTGCCAGCAGACCCAGAGGACAAGAGACCCAGTACTTC. It codes for CASRPRGQETQYF.

The chain uses TRBV7-6 and TRBJ2-2, with 12 bases identical to TRBD2. Unmatched junction bases numbered 17, after V lost 5 bases and J lost 7 bases. There are 19 residues in the CDR3. CDR1 is SGHVS and CDR2 is FNYEAQ in the germline V gene. CDR3 sequence: CASSLLTGTSGLAGGELFF. DNA for the CDR3: TGTGCCAGCAGCCTACTAACCGGGACTAGCGGGTTGGCTGGCGGGGAGCTGTTTTTT.

As concerns this clone: Germline is not matched at one junction end, which may reflect a read error. The rearrangement links TRBV5-5 to TRBJ1-5; no definite D call. Per germline, CDR1 SGHKS and CDR2 YYEKEE (reference sequence). The CDR3 runs 15 residues. CDR3 coding DNA: TGTGCCAGCAGCTTGGGGCGAGCTAGCAATCAGCCCCGGCATTTT. Its protein product is CASSLGRASNQPRHF.

The chain carries TRBV5-1 and TRBJ2-7; 8 nucleotides agree with TRBD1. This CDR3 contains 13 residues. Germline-derived CDR1 and CDR2 are SGHRS and YFSETQ. V dropped 3 bases and J dropped 5; count of bases not matched to a gene: 4. The CDR3 reads CASSSVTGDEQYF. As DNA, the CDR3 is TGCGCCAGCAGCTCCGTGACAGGGGACGAGCAGTACTTC.

The chain couples TRBV11-1 to TRBJ2-7; D is ambiguous. CDR1 is SGHAT, CDR2 FQDESV, per germline (reference sequence). The CDR3 extends over 13 amino acids. Trimming removed 5 bases from V and 5 bases from J, with 13 bases in between. In DNA form, the CDR3 reads TGTGCCAGCAGCCTCCTTCGGCAGGACGAGCAGTACTTC. This encodes CASSLLRQDEQYF.

The chain couples TRBV7-3 to TRBJ2-1; 9 nucleotides agree with TRBD1. V lost 5 bases, J lost 9 bases, and 14 bases stayed unmatched. The CDR3 runs 16 residues. The germline gives CDR1 SGHTA, CDR2 FQGTGA. The CDR3 DNA reads as TGTGCCAGCAGCCCCAACACCGGGACAGGGTCCACTGAGCAGTTCTTC. This sequence encodes CASSPNTGTGSTEQFF.

The rearrangement uses TRBV6-5 and TRBJ1-1, with D tentatively TRBD1 (6 bases). Germline V CDR1 and CDR2: MNHEY, SVGAGI. The CDR3 loop spans 15 amino acids. The V and J ends lost 6 bases and 4 bases respectively, with 18 bases between them. The CDR3 region is CASRREGGRGTEAFF. The CDR3 DNA is TGTGCCAGCAGACGGGAAGGGGGAAGGGGCACTGAAGCTTTCTTT.

This clone has a single count. This chain uses TRBV18 with TRBJ1-5; 8 bases map to TRBD1. This CDR3 is built from 14 residues. The junction had 3 bases not matched to a gene; V was cut back by 6 bases and J by 2 bases. Germline values: CDR1 KGHSH, CDR2 LQKENI. CDR3 residues: CASSLGQGNQPQHF. CDR3 nucleotides: TGTGCCAGCTCCTTGGGACAGGGCAATCAGCCCCAGCATTTT.

The chain joins TRBV11-3 to TRBJ1-6, with D tentatively TRBD1 (6 bases). This CDR3 spans 13 amino acids. CDR1 is SGHNT, CDR2 YENEEA, per germline. V was cut by 2 bases and J by 7 bases, with 6 bases left in between. This chain's CDR3 is CASSLQGNSPLHF. DNA for the CDR3: TGTGCCAGCAGCTTACAGGGGAATTCACCCCTCCACTTT.

The rearrangement links TRBV7-9 to TRBJ1-3, with D uncertain. V gave up 5 bases and J gave up 0 bases, with 17 bases separating them. Germline CDR1 is SEHNR and CDR2 is FQNEAQ (reference sequence). The CDR3 spans 17 residues. CDR3 DNA sequence: TGTGCCAGCAGCCCCAAGCCAGCGCGAGTCTCTGGAAACACCATATATTTT. This translates into CASSPKPARVSGNTIYF.

The chain employs TRBV28 and TRBJ2-1; 15 bases are a match to TRBD2. The CDR3 length is 17 residues. With 3 bases clipped from V and 10 bases from J, the junction kept 10 bases outside the gene matches. Germline CDR1 reads MDHEN; CDR2 reads SYDVKM. As DNA, the CDR3 is TGTGCCAGCAGTTTTAGGGGACTAGCGGGGGGCCCGACCGAGCAGTTCTTC. Translated, it gives CASSFRGLAGGPTEQFF.

A word on this clone: The same CDR3 also results from other DNA sequences found in this sample. The chain uses TRBV5-1 and TRBJ2-5, with 11 bases matching TRBD1. V trimming: 3 bases; J trimming: 0 bases; junction bases outside the gene matches: 4. The CDR3 totals 16 residues. CDR1 is SGHRS, CDR2 YFSETQ, per germline. The CDR3 spells CASSSGTGGYQETQYF. DNA for the CDR3: TGCGCCAGCAGCTCCGGGACAGGGGGTTACCAAGAGACCCAGTACTTC.

The chain couples TRBV2 to TRBJ2-2; a possible D gene is TRBD1 (5 bases). The germline V and J ends were trimmed by 7 bases and 7 bases, with 16 bases remaining between them. The CDR3 has 14 amino acids. CDR1 and CDR2 from the germline V gene are SNHLY and FYNNEI. DNA of the CDR3: TGTGCCAGCACAGGGCCCCCACACGGCGGGGAGCTGTTTTTT. This encodes CASTGPPHGGELFF.